Presented here are 21 T cell receptor beta chains from one specimen sequenced in a study of cytomegalovirus exposure and HLA in healthy donors. The PCR contained 60 Vbeta and 13 Jbeta primers. The table came from immunoSEQ multiplex PCR; TCRdb's copy has only in-frame clones and leaves some out. The sample contains 150,000 to 160,000 clones, around 83% of which appear only once. Sequencing used PBMCs. All receptors derive from a woman under 30 in good health and CMV-seronegative.

The CDR3 bases are TGTGCCAGCAGCCAACGACAGGGGGACTACGAGCAGTACTTC. Translation: CASSQRQGDYEQYF. V and J are TRBV6-6 and TRBJ2-7; 9 nucleotides line up with TRBD1. The CDR3 spans 14 residues. V dropped 6 bases and J dropped 3; count of bases not matched to a gene: 6. The germline CDR1 and CDR2 sequences are MNHNY and SVGAGI (reference sequence).

The rearrangement joins TRBV6-1 to TRBJ2-3; 7 positions agree with TRBD2. The CDR3 is made up of 15 amino acids. Germline V gene sequence: CDR1 MNHNS, CDR2 SASEGT. The junction had 9 bases not matched to a gene; V was cut back by 8 bases and J by 1 base. The CDR3 is CASGNRDYRTDTQYF. CDR3 in DNA: TGTGCCAGCGGAAACCGGGACTACCGCACAGATACGCAGTATTTT.

In this sample, this clone turned up a few times. The chain has TRBV28 and TRBJ1-3, with D possibly being TRBD1 (5 bases). Per germline, CDR1 MDHEN and CDR2 SYDVKM. The CDR3 spans 15 residues. The V end lost 6 bases, the J end lost 4 bases, and 16 bases lay between the germline ends. The CDR3 DNA reads TGTGCCAGCAGCCAGGGAGGCCCTAACGGAAACACCATATATTTT. Translating gives CASSQGGPNGNTIYF.

This clone was seen only once. This rearrangement joins TRBV6-5 to TRBJ1-2; 7 positions agree with TRBD1. V gave up 6 bases and J gave up 3 bases; unmatched junction bases: 7. Germline CDR1 and CDR2: MNHEY and SVGAGI. This CDR3 has 14 amino acids. In DNA form, the CDR3 reads TGTGCCAGCAGCCAACCTACAGGGGACTATGGCTACACCTTC. It yields the protein CASSQPTGDYGYTF.

The chain combines TRBV7-2 with TRBJ2-3; no clear D. The CDR3 runs to 12 residues. The V gene's germline CDR1 is SGHTA and CDR2 FQGNSA. The ends were cut back, 1 base at V and 7 bases at J, with 6 bases in the middle. The CDR3 DNA is TGTGCCAGCAGCTTAGAACTAAATACGCAGTATTTT. This translates into CASSLELNTQYF.

The chain carries TRBV6-5 and TRBJ1-1; D unclear. Germline loops: CDR1 MNHEY, CDR2 SVGAGI. V was pared by 0 bases and J by 8 bases, with 10 bases between. The CDR3 consists of 13 residues. The CDR3 here is CASSYSRAPEAFF. The CDR3 region has the DNA TGTGCCAGCAGTTACTCGAGAGCTCCCGAAGCTTTCTTT.

The V and J genes are TRBV4-1 and TRBJ1-2, with D maybe TRBD1 (5 bases). V was pared by 5 bases and J by 6 bases, with 16 bases between. The CDR3 runs to 14 residues. CDR1 is MGHRA and CDR2 is YSYEKL in the germline V gene. The CDR3 sequence is CASSSVAGGDGYTF. The CDR3 DNA reads TGCGCCAGCAGCTCAGTGGCCGGGGGTGATGGCTACACCTTC.

In DNA, the CDR3 is TGCGCCAGCAGCTTGAATAGCGGCTACGAGCAGTACTTC. This encodes CASSLNSGYEQYF. This chain joins TRBV5-1 and TRBJ2-7; D may be TRBD2 (6 bases). Trimming shortened V by 1 base and J by 3 bases, and 8 bases separated the two germline ends. CDR1 is SGHRS and CDR2 is YFSETQ in the germline V gene. The CDR3 extends over 13 amino acids.

The chain uses TRBV28 and TRBJ1-2; D is possibly TRBD1 (6 bases). This CDR3 comprises 14 residues. The V end was cut by 6 bases, the J end by 6 bases, with 17 bases between. CDR1 MDHEN and CDR2 SYDVKM come from the germline V gene. The CDR3 nucleotides are TGTGCCAGCAGATCCCCGGGAGGGGACAATGGCTACACCTTC. The encoded protein is CASRSPGGDNGYTF.

The V gene is TRBV2, the J gene TRBJ2-5; D is undetermined. Looked up from germline, CDR1 is SNHLY and CDR2 is FYNNEI. The CDR3 has 13 residues. The V gene lost 1 base and the J gene lost 5 bases, with 8 bases spanning the gap. The CDR3 coding sequence is TGTGCCAGCAGTGAAGATTATTATGAGACCCAGTACTTC. Translated, it gives CASSEDYYETQYF.

The chain recombines TRBV19 with TRBJ1-5, with 9 bases lining up with TRBD1. The CDR3 covers 16 residues. With 5 bases clipped from V and 1 base from J, the junction kept 6 bases outside the gene matches. Per germline, CDR1 LNHDA and CDR2 SQIVND (reference sequence). CDR3 coding DNA: TGTGCCAGTAGTGTGGACAGGGGTTGGAGCAATCAGCCCCAGCATTTT. This codes for CASSVDRGWSNQPQHF.

The rearrangement joins TRBV9 to TRBJ2-5, with TRBD2 identical over 14 bases. Germline values: CDR1 SGDLS, CDR2 YYNGEE. V lost 4 bases and J lost 4; bases outside the gene matches: 6. The CDR3 sequence is 16 residues long. CDR3: CASSPGLAGGTETQYF. CDR3 DNA: TGTGCCAGCAGCCCCGGACTAGCGGGGGGTACAGAGACCCAGTACTTC.

The chain combines TRBV27 with TRBJ2-7; D gene ambiguous. CDR3 length: 14 residues. Trimming shortened V by 0 bases and J by 6 bases, and 12 bases separated the two germline ends. Looked up from germline, CDR1 is MNHEY and CDR2 is SMNVEV (reference sequence). The CDR3 nucleotides read TGTGCCAGCAGTTTATCGTCAGTTTATGCCGAGCAGTACTTC. Protein sequence: CASSLSSVYAEQYF.

V and J are TRBV7-2 and TRBJ2-3; 8 nucleotides line up with TRBD2. Germline values: CDR1 SGHTA, CDR2 FQGNSA. The junction had 4 bases not matched to a gene; V was cut back by 5 bases and J by 3 bases. The CDR3 has 14 amino acids. This chain's CDR3 is CASSRTSITDTQYF. The CDR3 coding sequence is TGTGCCAGCAGCCGGACTAGCATAACAGATACGCAGTATTTT.

J is TRBJ1-5 and V is TRBV10-3; 8 bases line up with TRBD1. With V trimmed by 5 bases and J by 0 bases, 15 bases remained unmatched. CDR1 and CDR2 from the germline V gene are ENHRY and SYGVKD. This CDR3 is built from 19 residues. The CDR3 region has the DNA TGTGCCATCAGTCCTCACCGGGACAGGACGGCAAGTAGCAATCAGCCCCAGCATTTT. Amino acid sequence: CAISPHRDRTASSNQPQHF.

The chain couples TRBV28 to TRBJ1-2; 8 bases agree with TRBD1. The CDR3 has 15 amino acids. Germline trimming cut 7 bases from V and 14 bases from J; bases unmatched to any gene: 21. Germline V CDR1 and CDR2: MDHEN, SYDVKM. The CDR3 here is CASTLHSTTGGASTF. CDR3 coding DNA: TGTGCCAGCACCCTACATTCTACAACAGGGGGGGCCAGTACCTTC.

This rearrangement joins TRBV7-6 to TRBJ2-7, with 10 bases that match TRBD1. Per germline, CDR1 SGHVS and CDR2 FNYEAQ. V lost 5 bases and J lost 4; bases outside the gene matches: 5. This CDR3 has 14 amino acids. The CDR3 DNA sequence: TGTGCCAGCAGCACGGACAGGGGGGGATACGAGCAGTACTTC. Translated: CASSTDRGGYEQYF.

Turning to this clone: At one end, the junction sequence differs from germline, possibly due to a read error. In DNA, the CDR3 is TGCGCCAGCACTCAAACAGGGTGTTGCTCGAGGACTGAAGCTTTCTTT. Amino acid sequence: CASTQTGCCSRTEAFF. This sequence joins TRBV23-1 and TRBJ1-1; TRBD1 is a possible D gene (6 bases). TRBV23-1 is given ORF status, its function remaining uncertain. The CDR3 sequence is 16 residues long.

The V gene is TRBV6-4, the J gene TRBJ2-3, with TRBD2 matching over 7 bases. V was pared by 6 bases and J by 2 bases, with 8 bases of the junction left unmatched. This CDR3 region has 15 residues. Looked up from germline, CDR1 is MRHNA and CDR2 is SNTAGT. CDR3 sequence (DNA): TGTGCCAGCAGCGAGGGGACTACCCCCACAGATACGCAGTATTTT. It translates to CASSEGTTPTDTQYF.

This chain joins TRBV27 and TRBJ2-7, with 10 bases aligning to TRBD1. Germline CDR1 is MNHEY and CDR2 is SMNVEV (reference sequence). The CDR3 contains 17 residues. The V gene end was trimmed by 6 bases and the J gene end by 0 bases; junction bases not matched to a gene: 11. CDR3 DNA: TGTGCCAGCAGCCCAAGACAGGGGGCGATTAGCTCCTACGAGCAGTACTTC. It is translated as CASSPRQGAISSYEQYF.

V is TRBV29-1 and J is TRBJ2-7, with 8 bases lining up with TRBD2. In germline, CDR1 is SQVTM, CDR2 ANQGSEA. This CDR3 spans 14 amino acids. Germline trimming cut 0 bases from V and 0 bases from J; bases unmatched to any gene: 1. This CDR3 is CSVEESGGSYEQYF. The CDR3 region has the DNA TGCAGCGTTGAAGAGAGCGGGGGCTCCTACGAGCAGTACTTC.